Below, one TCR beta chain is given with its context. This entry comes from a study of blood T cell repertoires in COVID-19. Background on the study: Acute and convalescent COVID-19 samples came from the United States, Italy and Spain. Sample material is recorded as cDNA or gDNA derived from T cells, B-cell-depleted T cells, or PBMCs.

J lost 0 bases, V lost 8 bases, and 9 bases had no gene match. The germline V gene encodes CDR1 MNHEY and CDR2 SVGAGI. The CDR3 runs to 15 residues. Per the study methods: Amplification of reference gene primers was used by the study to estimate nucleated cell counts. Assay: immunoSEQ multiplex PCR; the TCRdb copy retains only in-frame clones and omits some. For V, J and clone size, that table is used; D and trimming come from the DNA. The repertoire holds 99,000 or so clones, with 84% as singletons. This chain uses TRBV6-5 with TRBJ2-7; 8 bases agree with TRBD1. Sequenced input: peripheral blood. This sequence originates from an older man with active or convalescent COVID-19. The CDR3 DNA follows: TGTGCCAGCGCACCAGGACAGGGTGGCTCCTACGAGCAGTACTTC. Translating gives CASAPGQGGSYEQYF.